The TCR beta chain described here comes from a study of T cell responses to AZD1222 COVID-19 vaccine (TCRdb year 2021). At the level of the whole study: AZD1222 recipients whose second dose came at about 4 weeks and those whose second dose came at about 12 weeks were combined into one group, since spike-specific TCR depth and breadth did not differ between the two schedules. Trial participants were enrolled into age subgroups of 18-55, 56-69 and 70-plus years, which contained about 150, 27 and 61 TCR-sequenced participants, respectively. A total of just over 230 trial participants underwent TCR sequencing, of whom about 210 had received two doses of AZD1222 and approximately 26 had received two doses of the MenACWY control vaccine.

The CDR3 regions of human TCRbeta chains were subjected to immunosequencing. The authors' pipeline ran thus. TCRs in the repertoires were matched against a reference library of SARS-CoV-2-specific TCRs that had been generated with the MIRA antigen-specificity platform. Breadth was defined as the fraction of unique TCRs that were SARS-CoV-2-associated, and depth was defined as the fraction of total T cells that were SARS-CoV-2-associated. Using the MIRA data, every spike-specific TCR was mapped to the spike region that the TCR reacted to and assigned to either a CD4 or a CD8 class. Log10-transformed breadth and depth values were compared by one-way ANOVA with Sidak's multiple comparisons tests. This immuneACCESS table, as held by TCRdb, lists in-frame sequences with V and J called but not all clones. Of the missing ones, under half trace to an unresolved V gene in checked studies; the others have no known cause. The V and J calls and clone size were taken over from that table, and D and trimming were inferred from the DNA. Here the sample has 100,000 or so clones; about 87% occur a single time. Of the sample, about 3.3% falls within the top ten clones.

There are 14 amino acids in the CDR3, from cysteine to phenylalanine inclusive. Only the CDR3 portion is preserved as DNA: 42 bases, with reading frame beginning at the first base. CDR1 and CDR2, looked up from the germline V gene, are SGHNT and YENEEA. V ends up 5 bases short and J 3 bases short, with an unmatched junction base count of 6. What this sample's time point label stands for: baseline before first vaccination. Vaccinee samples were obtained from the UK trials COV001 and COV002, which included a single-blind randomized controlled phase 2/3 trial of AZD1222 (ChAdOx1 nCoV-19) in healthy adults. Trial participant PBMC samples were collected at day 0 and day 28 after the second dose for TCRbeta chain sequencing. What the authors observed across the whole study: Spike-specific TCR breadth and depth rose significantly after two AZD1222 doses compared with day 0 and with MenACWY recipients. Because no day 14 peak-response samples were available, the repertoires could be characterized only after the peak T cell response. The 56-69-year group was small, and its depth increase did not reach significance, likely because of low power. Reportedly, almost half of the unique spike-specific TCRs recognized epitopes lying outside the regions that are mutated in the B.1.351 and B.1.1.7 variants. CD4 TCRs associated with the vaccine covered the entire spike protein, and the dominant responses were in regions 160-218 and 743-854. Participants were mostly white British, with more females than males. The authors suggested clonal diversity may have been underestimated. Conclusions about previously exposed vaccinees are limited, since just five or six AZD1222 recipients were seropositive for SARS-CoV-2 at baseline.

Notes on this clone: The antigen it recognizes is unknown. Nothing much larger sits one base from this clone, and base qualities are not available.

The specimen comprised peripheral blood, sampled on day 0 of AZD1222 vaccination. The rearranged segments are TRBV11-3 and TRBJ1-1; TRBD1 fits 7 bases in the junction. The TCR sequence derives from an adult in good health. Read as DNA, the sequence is TGTGCCAGCAGCCCGCAGGGGGGGGACACTGAAGCTTTCTTT. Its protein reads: CASSPQGGDTEAFF.